The clone carrying this T cell receptor beta chain was found once. Methods used by the authors: The authors estimated nucleated cell counts from reference gene primer amplification. Method: immunoSEQ multiplex PCR; TCRdb's copy keeps in-frame clones and lacks some. V and J calls and clone size are given by that table; D and trimming were obtained from the DNA. The sample includes approximately 670,000 clones, approximately 90% of them seen just once. This sample is part of a study of blood T cell repertoires in COVID-19. Overall study context: Collection of acute and convalescent COVID-19 samples took place in the United States, Italy and Spain. T cells, B-cell-depleted T cells, or PBMCs provided the cDNA or gDNA that served as material.

Sequenced input: peripheral blood. This receptor was obtained from a woman aged 18-29 years with acute or convalescent COVID-19.

This chain's CDR3 is CASSYSLEGATIYF. As DNA, the CDR3 is TGTGCCAGCAGTTACTCATTAGAGGGTGCCACCATATATTTT. The chain uses TRBV6-5 and TRBJ1-3, with D hard to call. CDR1 and CDR2 (germline): MNHEY, SVGAGI. The V and J ends lost 0 bases and 9 bases respectively, with 12 bases between them. The CDR3 is made up of 14 amino acids.